These 6 T cell receptor beta chains came from one sample sequenced in a study of memory CD4+ T cells and cytomegalovirus serostatus. Using immunoSEQ multiplex PCR, the repertoire was profiled, and TCRdb retains in-frame clones only, with some absent. This table has 80,000 or so clones, around 80% appearing once. The sort gate was single viable CD3+CD4+CD8-CD45RO+ cells for memory CD4+ T cells. The sample was memory CD4+ T cells from blood. The receptors here all came from an adult in good health and CMV-seropositive.

The gene calls are TRBV10-1 and TRBJ1-1, with a weak D call TRBD1 (6 bases). Trimming left V 6 bases short and J 4 bases short, with 12 bases between. The CDR3 contains 13 residues. Per the germline V gene, CDR1 is WNHNN and CDR2 is SYGVQD (reference sequence). Written as DNA, the CDR3 is TGCGCCAGCAGACAGGGATCCCGCACTGAAGCTTTCTTT. Translating it yields CASRQGSRTEAFF.

The chain has TRBV18 and TRBJ2-7, with D tentatively TRBD1 or TRBD2 (6 bases each). The V end lost 3 bases, the J end lost 4 bases, and 25 bases lay between the germline ends. CDR3 length: 18 residues. Per the germline V gene, CDR1 is KGHSH and CDR2 is LQKENI. CDR3 loop: CASSPLPGPPGALYEQYV. The CDR3 region has the DNA TGTGCCAGCTCACCCCTACCCGGACCGCCGGGGGCCCTTTACGAGCAGTACGTC.

V gene TRBV5-1 combines with J gene TRBJ1-2; D not resolved. Germline CDR1 SGHRS, CDR2 YFSETQ. Trimming left V 2 bases short and J 4 bases short, with 15 bases between. The length of the CDR3 is 15 residues. CDR3 DNA: TGCGCCAGCAGCTTATACCAGGAGGCCACCTATGGCTACACCTTC. Residues: CASSLYQEATYGYTF.

The genes are TRBV6-5 and TRBJ2-3; 8 positions match TRBD2. Germline V lookup: CDR1 MNHEY, CDR2 SVGAGI. CDR3 length: 15 amino acids. Trimming at V came to 6 bases and at J to 2 bases, leaving 7 bases not matched to a gene. CDR3 residues: CASSRGGPVTDTQYF. For the CDR3, the DNA is TGTGCCAGCAGCCGGGGGGGGCCCGTCACAGATACGCAGTATTTT.

The V gene is TRBV6-5, the J gene TRBJ1-1; no definite D call. The CDR3 is 15 residues long. The V end lost 0 bases, the J end lost 4 bases, and 12 bases lay between the germline ends. Germline V gene lookup returns CDR1 MNHEY and CDR2 SVGAGI. As DNA, the CDR3 is TGTGCCAGCAGTTACTCGGCGACAAGGGCCACTGAAGCTTTCTTT. This sequence encodes CASSYSATRATEAFF.

The V call is TRBV18, the J call TRBJ1-2; TRBD1 is a possible D gene (5 bases). Germline lookup yields CDR1 KGHSH and CDR2 LQKENI. There are 15 residues in the CDR3. Deletions cut 2 bases from V and 2 bases from J, with 12 bases between. CDR3 sequence reads: CASSPMRDPNYGYTF. The CDR3 coding sequence is TGTGCCAGCTCACCAATGCGGGACCCGAACTATGGCTACACCTTC.